The 27 T cell receptor beta chains listed next were all sequenced from one sample in a study of shared clonotypes between healthy human individuals. Repertoires were generated with immunoSEQ multiplex PCR, while TCRdb's copy carries only in-frame clones and drops some. The table lists 2,500,000 or so clones, around 90% of them singletons. Sequencing used naive CD4+ T cells from PBMCs. The subset is: CD45RA+ positively selected. These TCRs come from a man aged 18-30 years in good health. Some clones in this sample may be carry-over from other donors' samples.

A note on this clone: This sample also contains other DNA sequences that code for the same CDR3. This chain links TRBV28 with TRBJ1-5; D is undetermined. The CDR3 is 12 amino acids. With 3 bases removed from V and 3 bases from J, the gap between germline ends came to 3 bases. Germline CDR1 MDHEN, CDR2 SYDVKM. In DNA form, the CDR3 reads TGTGCCAGCAGTTTGTACAATCAGCCCCAGCATTTT. Residues: CASSLYNQPQHF. Variable domain in full (rest from reference TRBV28 and TRBJ1-5): DVKVTQSSRYLVKRTGEKVFLECVQDMDHENMFWYRQDPGLGLRLIYFSYDVKMKEKGDIPEGYSVSREKKERFSLILESASTNQTSMYLCASSLYNQPQHFGDGTRLSIL.

Concerning this clone itself: Other nucleotide sequences in the sample specify the same CDR3. The V gene is TRBV5-5, the J gene TRBJ2-7, with D perhaps matching TRBD1 or TRBD2 (5 bases each). Germline V gene sequence: CDR1 SGHKS, CDR2 YYEKEE (reference sequence). V was clipped by 0 bases and J by 3 bases, with 10 bases between them. The CDR3 length is 14 residues. As DNA, the CDR3 is TGTGCCAGCAGCTTGGGAGGGGCGGGCTACGAGCAGTACTTC. This translates into CASSLGGAGYEQYF.

The CDR3 loop reads CASIIGDGRPQHF. As DNA, the CDR3 is TGTGCCAGCATCATAGGGGATGGGAGGCCCCAGCATTTT. This rearrangement joins TRBV6-1 to TRBJ1-5, with a tentative D call TRBD1 (5 bases). V shed 7 bases and J shed 9 bases, with 16 bases lying between them. The CDR3 spans 13 residues. The germline V gene encodes CDR1 MNHNS and CDR2 SASEGT.

This clone was picked up one time. J is TRBJ2-5 and V is TRBV29-1; 7 bases map to TRBD1. The CDR3 covers 13 residues. The germline V gene has CDR1 SQVTM and CDR2 ANQGSEA. With V trimmed by 4 bases and J by 2 bases, 4 bases remained unmatched. The CDR3 nucleotides read TGCAGCGTTGGGACAGGAAAACAAGAGACCCAGTACTTC. The encoded protein is CSVGTGKQETQYF.

The chain carries TRBV6-1 and TRBJ2-5; D is undetermined. The V and J ends lost 5 bases and 2 bases respectively, with 12 bases between them. CDR3 length equals 14 residues. Germline CDR1 and CDR2: MNHNS and SASEGT. As DNA, the CDR3 is TGTGCCAGCAGTCCGGGTCGACTTCAAGAGACCCAGTACTTC. Encoded protein: CASSPGRLQETQYF.

V and J are TRBV29-1 and TRBJ2-1, with TRBD2 matching over 13 bases. CDR1 and CDR2 from the germline V gene are SQVTM and ANQGSEA. V shed 2 bases, J shed 9 bases, and the junction held 10 bases outside the gene matches. The CDR3 loop spans 16 amino acids. The CDR3 loop is CSVEPTGLAGFGEQFF. The DNA for the CDR3 is TGCAGCGTTGAACCGACGGGACTAGCGGGGTTTGGTGAGCAGTTCTTC.

The chain carries TRBV11-2 and TRBJ1-2; D is perhaps TRBD1 (5 bases). V was trimmed by 1 base and J by 1 base, leaving 10 bases between them. This CDR3 is built from 15 residues. Germline CDR1 and CDR2: SGHAT and FQNNGV. As DNA, the CDR3 is TGTGCCAGCAGCTTAGGGGGGATGGTTAACTATGGCTACACCTTC. Translated: CASSLGGMVNYGYTF.

This chain uses TRBV7-9 with TRBJ1-2; 7 bases align to TRBD1. This CDR3 comprises 14 residues. With 2 bases clipped from V and 6 bases from J, the junction kept 6 bases outside the gene matches. Germline V gene lookup returns CDR1 SEHNR and CDR2 FQNEAQ (reference sequence). The DNA for the CDR3 is TGTGCCAGCAGCTTAATTGGACAGGCGGATGGCTACACCTTC. This encodes CASSLIGQADGYTF. The full variable domain, with the rest looked up from reference TRBV7-9 and TRBJ1-2, is DTGVSQNPRHKITKRGQNVTFRCDPISEHNRLYWYRQTLGQGPEFLTYFQNEAQLEKSRLLSDRFSAERPKGSFSTLEIQRTEQGDSAMYLCASSLIGQADGYTFGSGTRLTVV.

This chain uses TRBV11-1 with TRBJ2-7, with D possibly matching TRBD2 (5 bases). The V gene lost 5 bases and the J gene lost 0 bases, with 8 bases spanning the gap. The CDR3 sequence is 13 residues long. The germline CDR1 and CDR2 sequences are SGHAT and FQDESV (reference sequence). The CDR3 protein is CASSVGSSYEQYF. The CDR3 DNA reads TGTGCCAGCAGCGTGGGGAGCTCCTACGAGCAGTACTTC. Combining the CDR3 with reference TRBV11-1 and TRBJ2-7 gives the whole variable domain EAEVAQSPRYKITEKSQAVAFWCDPISGHATLYWYRQILGQGPELLVQFQDESVVDDSQLPKDRFSAERLKGVDSTLKIQPAELGDSAMYLCASSVGSSYEQYFGPGTRLTVT.

The chain couples TRBV5-4 to TRBJ2-3, with TRBD2 matching 11 bases. V was clipped by 0 bases and J by 2 bases; unmatched bases: 2. The CDR3 is 16 residues long. CDR1 is SGHNT and CDR2 is YYREEE in the germline V gene (reference sequence). CDR3 DNA: TGTGCCAGCAGCTTGGGACTAGCGGGGAACACAGATACGCAGTATTTT. Its protein is CASSLGLAGNTDTQYF.

Comment on this clone: Other DNA sequences from this sample encode an identical CDR3 as well. The V call is TRBV29-1, the J call TRBJ2-3, with 7 nucleotides matching TRBD2. The CDR3 consists of 14 residues. The V segment lost 6 bases and the J segment 0 bases; nucleotides outside the gene matches: 6. Germline CDR1 SQVTM, CDR2 ANQGSEA. This CDR3 is CSVPSGGSTDTQYF. In DNA form, the CDR3 reads TGCAGCGTACCTAGCGGAGGGAGCACAGATACGCAGTATTTT.

The genes are TRBV28 and TRBJ1-1, with 8 bases lining up with TRBD1. CDR3 length: 15 amino acids. Trimming took 2 bases from V and 7 from J; bases not matched to a gene: 9. The germline CDR1 and CDR2 sequences are MDHEN and SYDVKM. The CDR3 region has the DNA TGTGCCAGCAGTTTAGGGACAGGCCGAACAAATGAAGCTTTCTTT. This encodes CASSLGTGRTNEAFF.

The CDR3 sequence is CSVDTGTDEQYF. In DNA, the CDR3 is TGCAGCGTGGATACGGGGACAGACGAGCAGTACTTC. The chain carries TRBV29-1 and TRBJ2-7; 7 positions match TRBD1. Germline values: CDR1 SQVTM, CDR2 ANQGSEA. The CDR3 covers 12 residues. J was trimmed by 5 bases and V by 6 bases; bases with no gene match: 7.

The chain links TRBV11-2 to TRBJ1-2; TRBD1 agrees at 12 bases. This CDR3 has 16 residues. Germline assignment: CDR1 SGHAT and CDR2 FQNNGV. Trimming cost V 5 bases and J 5 bases; bases outside gene matches: 9. CDR3 sequence (DNA): TGTGCCAGCAGCCCAAGAGGGACAGGGGGCCGGTATGGCTACACCTTC. Translating gives CASSPRGTGGRYGYTF.

The J gene is TRBJ1-2, the V gene TRBV7-2; D unresolved. The CDR3 has 14 residues. Germline V lookup: CDR1 SGHTA, CDR2 FQGNSA. Deletions cut 2 bases from V and 6 bases from J, with 13 bases between. The CDR3 region is CASSLKTAGNGYTF. The CDR3 DNA follows: TGTGCCAGCAGCTTAAAAACAGCGGGAAATGGCTACACCTTC.

In nucleotides, the CDR3 is TGTGCCAGCTCACCGAAGTTGGACCAGCCCCAGCATTTT. This encodes CASSPKLDQPQHF. This chain links TRBV18 with TRBJ1-5; D ambiguous. CDR1 and CDR2 (germline): KGHSH, LQKENI. The CDR3 is made up of 13 amino acids. Between the trimmed V and J ends, which lost 3 bases and 7 bases, there was a span of 10 bases.

This CDR3 reads CASSLLASGNNEQFF. In nucleotides, the CDR3 is TGTGCCAGCTCACTGCTTGCTAGCGGGAATAATGAGCAGTTCTTC. The chain recombines TRBV18 with TRBJ2-1; 9 nucleotides align to TRBD2. Per germline, CDR1 KGHSH and CDR2 LQKENI. This CDR3 is 15 amino acids long. After removal of 4 bases from V and 7 bases from J, the junction contained 8 bases not matched to a gene.

V is TRBV6-1 and J is TRBJ1-3, with D unclear. V lost 2 bases and J lost 2, with 10 bases in between. This CDR3 has 15 amino acids. Looked up from germline, CDR1 is MNHNS and CDR2 is SASEGT. The DNA for the CDR3 is TGTGCCAGCAGTGAAAGTAATAGCCCTGGAAACACCATATATTTT. It codes for CASSESNSPGNTIYF.

The chain is built from TRBV18 and TRBJ2-7; no clear D gene. V lost 6 bases to trimming and J lost 7 bases, with 13 bases between them. This CDR3 comprises 12 residues. The germline CDR1 and CDR2 sequences are KGHSH and LQKENI. DNA for the CDR3: TGTGCCAGCTCCCCGGGCCCGGGTGAGCAGTACTTC. This translates into CASSPGPGEQYF.

The rearrangement links TRBV6-1 to TRBJ1-5; unclear D gene. The germline gives CDR1 MNHNS, CDR2 SASEGT. Trimming stripped 2 bases from V and 5 bases from J, with 13 bases between. The CDR3 is 15 amino acids. The CDR3: CASSETLQEYQPQHF. The CDR3 bases are TGTGCCAGCAGTGAAACTTTGCAGGAGTATCAGCCCCAGCATTTT.

CDR3: CASGVGTNTEAFF. In nucleotides, the CDR3 is TGTGCCAGCGGAGTCGGGACGAACACTGAAGCTTTCTTT. The V gene is TRBV6-5, the J gene TRBJ1-1; perhaps TRBD1 as D (5 bases). Per the germline V gene, CDR1 is MNHEY and CDR2 is SVGAGI. The CDR3 is 13 amino acids. Between the trimmed V and J ends, which lost 8 bases and 1 base, there was a span of 11 bases.

The genes are TRBV9 and TRBJ1-4, with D unclear. Trimming took 2 bases from V and 2 from J, leaving 7 bases between them. The CDR3 extends over 14 amino acids. Germline V gene sequence: CDR1 SGDLS, CDR2 YYNGEE. Here the CDR3 DNA reads TGTGCCAGCAGCGTGAGTGGGACTAATGAAAAACTGTTTTTT. This encodes CASSVSGTNEKLFF. Variable domain in full (rest from reference TRBV9 and TRBJ1-4): DSGVTQTPKHLITATGQRVTLRCSPRSGDLSVYWYQQSLDQGLQFLIQYYNGEERAKGNILERFSAQQFPDLHSELNLSSLELGDSALYFCASSVSGTNEKLFFGSGTQLSVL.

J is TRBJ2-3 and V is TRBV20-1; no reliable D call. This CDR3 region has 10 residues. The germline V gene encodes CDR1 DFQATT and CDR2 SNEGSKA (reference sequence). The V gene lost 3 bases and the J gene lost 7 bases, with 5 bases spanning the gap. The CDR3 loop reads CSASINTQYF. CDR3 nucleotides: TGCAGTGCTAGTATAAATACGCAGTATTTT.

V and J are TRBV25-1 and TRBJ2-1, with D perhaps TRBD1 or TRBD2 (5 bases each). CDR1 and CDR2 (germline): MGHDK, SYGVNS. With 2 bases removed from V and 5 bases from J, the gap between germline ends came to 19 bases. CDR3 size: 17 residues. CDR3 bases: TGTGCCAGCAGTGAAACGACCCCCTCCGGGGCTGACAATGAGCAGTTCTTC. The encoded protein is CASSETTPSGADNEQFF.

The V and J genes are TRBV5-4 and TRBJ2-7; the match to TRBD2 covers 8 bases. CDR3 length: 14 residues. In germline, CDR1 is SGHNT, CDR2 YYREEE (reference sequence). With V trimmed by 4 bases and J by 9 bases, 12 bases remained unmatched. The CDR3 nucleotides are TGTGCCAGCAGCCCGGGGGGGCCGACAAGAGGGCAGTACTTC. It encodes CASSPGGPTRGQYF.

This chain's CDR3 is CASSDVTSARYNEQFF. The CDR3 DNA is TGTGCCAGCAGTGACGTAACTAGCGCCCGCTACAATGAGCAGTTCTTC. This sequence joins TRBV2 and TRBJ2-1; 7 bases line up with TRBD2. CDR1 is SNHLY and CDR2 is FYNNEI in the germline V gene. CDR3 size: 16 residues. The V and J ends lost 3 bases and 3 bases, in that order; junction bases with no gene match: 8.

This sequence joins TRBV5-4 and TRBJ2-3, with a possible D match to TRBD2 (6 bases). Trimming pared 6 bases from V and 0 bases from J, leaving 17 bases between. Per the germline V gene, CDR1 is SGHNT and CDR2 is YYREEE (reference sequence). This CDR3 region has 16 residues. The CDR3 nucleotides read TGTGCCAGCACCTCGGGACTTCTTCGGAGCACAGATACGCAGTATTTT. Protein product: CASTSGLLRSTDTQYF.